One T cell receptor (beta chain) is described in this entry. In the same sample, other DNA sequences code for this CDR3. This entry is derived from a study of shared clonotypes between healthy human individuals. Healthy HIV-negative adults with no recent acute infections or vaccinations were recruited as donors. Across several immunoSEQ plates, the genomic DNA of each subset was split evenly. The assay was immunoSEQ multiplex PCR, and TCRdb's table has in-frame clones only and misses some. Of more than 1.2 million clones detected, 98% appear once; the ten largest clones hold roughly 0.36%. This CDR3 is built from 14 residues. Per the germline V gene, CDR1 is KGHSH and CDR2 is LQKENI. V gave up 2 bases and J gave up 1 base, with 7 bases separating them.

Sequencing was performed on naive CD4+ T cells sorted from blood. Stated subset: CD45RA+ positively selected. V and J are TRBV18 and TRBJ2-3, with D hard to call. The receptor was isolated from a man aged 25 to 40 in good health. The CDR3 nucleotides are TGTGCCAGCTCACCAGGGTTGGGCACAGATACGCAGTATTTT. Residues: CASSPGLGTDTQYF.